This TCR beta chain was observed in a study of blood T cells in healthy people across ages (dated by TCRdb to 2015 to 2017). Context from the whole study: In model experiments, template switching captured roughly one uniquely barcoded TCR beta cDNA molecule for every two T cells. The donors were divided into four age groups: young (average around 15 years), middle-aged (roughly 42), aged (approximately 62) and long-lived (82). To avoid experimental bias, donors of different ages were randomly spread across the sequencing lanes. For two donors (one aged 18 to 30 and one aged 80 or older), the study analyzed two additional independent replicas of 1 million unique cDNA reads from the same blood draw. The study measured age-related changes in TCR beta repertoire diversity using deep sequencing normalized with unique cDNA molecular identifiers. What the study reported, not specific to this receptor: The CMV infection status of donors was not known, potentially confounding age-related changes in expanded clonotypes. Estimates of total diversity based on one million sequenced T cells were considered lower bounds and underestimates. The long-lived group showed more naive CD4+ T cells, fewer expanded clones and increased TCR diversity than the aged group, suggesting age selection. As age increased, observed TCR beta diversity per million T cells dropped in a roughly linear way, and a significant reduction was already evident by age roughly 40. Because profiling used bulk unsorted PBMCs, naive and antigen-experienced compartments could not be compared conclusively. The percentage of naive T cells measured by flow cytometry correlated strongly with observed TCR beta diversity.

V and J are trimmed by 2 bases and 6 bases, and the gene matches miss 10 bases of the junction. Per the germline V gene (reference sequence), DFQATT is the CDR1 and SNEGSKA is the CDR2. The CDR3 runs 15 amino acids, cysteine and phenylalanine included. Only the CDR3 portion is preserved as DNA: 45 bases, with reading frame beginning at the first base. Receptors were amplified or captured by 5' RACE. Instrument used: Illumina HiSeq 2500. A second roughly 6 to 12 cycle PCR used a sample-barcoded 5' primer and a J-beta primer mix. Each TCR beta cDNA molecule received a unique molecular identifier from a template-switch 5' adaptor carrying 12 random nucleotides. At least 2.5 million CDR3-containing paired-end reads were obtained from each sample. The Mint cDNA synthesis kit, primed by a TRBC-specific oligonucleotide, was used to synthesize first-strand cDNA from all RNA. Following uracil-DNA glycosylase treatment, a first 18-cycle PCR with universal primers M1SS and BC2_uni_R was performed on all cDNA. The original methods were these. Each sample was normalized by randomly selecting 1 million high-quality reads, each carrying a distinct molecular identifier. Instead of being binned into consensus sequences, reads that shared molecular identifiers were thrown out. MiTCR, run with a Q25 quality threshold and the strictest error-elimination algorithm, handled CDR3 identification, clonotype clustering and error correction. A nonparametric unseen species model using Euler transformation provided a lower-bound estimate of total TCR beta diversity. The public reads were quality trimmed at Q25 with fastp and then assembled into clones with MiXCR by TCRdb, keeping productive beta chains. A single entry per CDR3 protein holds the most common genes and DNA from its merged rows. The V and J calls and clone size come from TCRdb's table, not from the authors' own analysis. The sample contains 630,000 or so distinct CDR3 sequences, less than 35% of them found a single time. The leading ten clones occupy around 16% of the sample.

This clonotype was seen repeatedly, ten times or more. There is no known antigen for this receptor. Base qualities are missing; no much larger clone stands one base away. Systemically healthy Caucasian individuals from Russia, 39 in total and aged about 6 to 95 years, were included as donors. Each donor gave 8 to 10 milliliters of peripheral blood, drawn into EDTA-treated Vacutainer tubes. Ficoll-Paque density-gradient centrifugation was used to isolate PBMCs, with at least 6 million per sample. Total RNA, at least 6 micrograms per sample, was extracted from PBMCs with Trizol reagent. For every donor, flow cytometry on a PBMC aliquot measured the percentage of naive CD45RAhigh/CD27high T cells.

This receptor was identified in a woman over 75 in good health. The specimen was blood. This sequence uses TRBV20-1 and TRBJ2-1, with 7 bases matching TRBD2. This receptor carries the CDR3 CSARSFGLGVNEQFF. The DNA sequence is given as TGCAGTGCTAGATCCTTCGGACTAGGGGTCAATGAGCAGTTCTTC.